The T cell receptor (beta chain) under discussion was sequenced for a study of blood T cell repertoires in COVID-19. The overall study: Sites in the United States, Italy and Spain provided acute and convalescent COVID-19 samples. The analysed material was cDNA or gDNA that came from T cells, B-cell-depleted T cells, or PBMCs.

The germline V gene encodes CDR1 MGHRA and CDR2 YSYEKL. The V end lost 0 bases, the J end lost 4 bases, and 13 bases lay between the germline ends. The CDR3 is 16 amino acids. How the authors handled the data: Amplification of reference gene primers provided the estimated nucleated cell counts. Measured with immunoSEQ multiplex PCR; TCRdb has only the in-frame clones, and not every one. D and trimming come from the DNA, and the V and J calls and clone size come from that table. The sample has 30,000 or so clones, around 90% seen once. Sequenced: peripheral blood. The sequence came from a human donor in a cohort sampled during active COVID-19. J is TRBJ2-4 and V is TRBV4-1; maybe TRBD1 (5 bases). The CDR3 region has the DNA TGCGCCAGCAGCCAAGATAGGGGTCAGTTGAAAAACATTCAGTACTTC. Translation: CASSQDRGQLKNIQYF.